Sequencing of this T cell receptor (beta chain) was carried out in a study of T cell changes during pregnancy in multiple sclerosis. Germline V gives CDR1 GTSNPN, CDR2 SVGIG (reference sequence). The CDR3 sequence is 12 residues long. J lost 3 bases, V lost 3 bases, and 0 bases had no gene match. Libraries were prepared by immunoSEQ multiplex PCR; TCRdb keeps only in-frame clonotypes and omits some of them. The sample records around 42,000 clones, 91% being singletons. The TCR originated in a female donor with multiple sclerosis, enrolled in a pregnancy study. Material: CD4+ T cells from peripheral blood mononuclear cells, obtained before pregnancy. This rearrangement joins TRBV30 to TRBJ2-5, with 8 bases fitting TRBD2. CDR3 DNA sequence: TGTGCCTGGAGCGGGGGGGAAGAGACCCAGTACTTC. Amino acids: CAWSGGEETQYF.